Below are 30 T cell receptor beta chains sequenced from a single sample in a study of blood T cells in healthy people across ages. Next came a second PCR, run for about 6 to 11 cycles, which used a sample-barcoded 5' primer along with a J-beta primer mix. A single record per CDR3 protein comes from TCRdb applying MiXCR to the 5' RACE reads. The sample comprises about 800,000 distinct CDR3 sequences, just under 25% of which are singletons, and more than 3% rests with the top ten. Another study also made use of these data, one on T cells of mothers and their children.

The sample consisted of blood. The receptors come from a boy aged 5 to 17 in good health.

This clonotype has a handful of counts. J is TRBJ2-5 and V is TRBV7-8; D is undetermined. V dropped 3 bases and J dropped 5 bases, with 19 bases sitting between them. This CDR3 is 16 amino acids long. The germline V gene encodes CDR1 SGHVS and CDR2 FQNEAQ. CDR3 protein: CASSFLLGAPGETQYF. CDR3 coding DNA: TGTGCCAGCAGCTTCCTCCTTGGAGCCCCTGGGGAGACCCAGTACTTC.

The gene calls are TRBV29-1 and TRBJ1-2; no firm D call. This CDR3 is 12 amino acids long. The germline CDR1 and CDR2 sequences are SQVTM and ANQGSEA. V gave up 1 base and J gave up 5 bases, with 8 bases separating them. The CDR3 nucleotides read TGCAGCGTTGAAGGTTCGGGATATGGCTACACCTTC. Its translation: CSVEGSGYGYTF.

This clonotype was seen a few times. V and J are TRBV12-3 or TRBV12-4 and TRBJ1-1; D unclear. Trimming removed 2 bases from V and 0 bases from J, with 10 bases in between. This CDR3 spans 15 amino acids. The CDR3 is CASSLLRVLNTEAFF. CDR3 in DNA: TGTGCCAGCAGTTTACTCCGCGTACTGAACACTGAAGCTTTCTTT.

This clonotype was picked up a small number of times. The V gene is TRBV20-1, the J gene TRBJ2-1; D gene uncertain. CDR3 length: 14 residues. The germline CDR1 and CDR2 sequences are DFQATT and SNEGSKA (reference sequence). V lost 1 base to trimming and J lost 7 bases, with 14 bases between them. Here the CDR3 reads CSARAYGANNEQFF. The CDR3 DNA reads TGCAGTGCTAGAGCTTACGGCGCGAATAATGAGCAGTTCTTC.

In this sample, this clonotype turned up a few times. The gene calls are TRBV27 and TRBJ1-1; 8 bases map to TRBD1. Germline assignment: CDR1 MNHEY and CDR2 SMNVEV (reference sequence). The V and J ends lost 5 bases and 1 base, in that order; junction bases with no gene match: 6. The CDR3 loop spans 15 amino acids. The CDR3 DNA is TGTGCCAGCAGTAACCGGGACAGGTCGAACACTGAAGCTTTCTTT. Its protein product is CASSNRDRSNTEAFF.

This clonotype was detected only a few times. The V call is TRBV15, the J call TRBJ2-4; 9 bases are shared with TRBD1. CDR3 length: 15 residues. V was clipped by 5 bases and J by 9 bases; unmatched bases: 11. Germline CDR1 LNHNV, CDR2 YYDKDF (reference sequence). The CDR3 here is CATSLIQGAGSIQYF. The CDR3, as DNA: TGTGCCACCAGCCTAATACAGGGGGCGGGGAGCATTCAGTACTTC.

With regard to this clonotype: A read error is possible here, since a much larger clone lies one base away. The chain couples TRBV7-2 to TRBJ2-7, with 7 bases that match TRBD2. The germline V gene encodes CDR1 SGHTA and CDR2 FQGNSA. There are 15 residues in the CDR3. The CDR3 bases are TGTGGCAGCAGCGAATCGATGGGACTAACCTACGAGCAGTACTTC. Translated, it gives CGSSESMGLTYEQYF.

This clonotype was observed a handful of times. V usage is TRBV14 and J usage is TRBJ1-2, with no clear D. The germline gives CDR1 SGHDN, CDR2 FVKESK. V was shortened by 0 bases and J by 4 bases, with 15 bases between the two germline ends. CDR3 size: 16 residues. The CDR3 reads CASSQDYPLRGYGYTF. In nucleotides, the CDR3 is TGTGCCAGCAGCCAAGATTATCCCTTACGGGGCTATGGCTACACCTTC.

V gene TRBV25-1 combines with J gene TRBJ2-5, with 10 bases lining up with TRBD2. The trim removed 6 bases at V and 4 bases at J, leaving 11 bases unmatched. The CDR3 length is 16 residues. The germline gives CDR1 MGHDK, CDR2 SYGVNS. CDR3 region: CASSAVLAGGRETQYF. The CDR3 bases are TGTGCCAGCAGCGCTGTTTTAGCGGGGGGCCGAGAGACCCAGTACTTC.

V and J are TRBV6-1 and TRBJ1-4; D is unclear. This CDR3 spans 19 amino acids. With 2 bases removed from V and 0 bases from J, the gap between germline ends came to 19 bases. Germline V gene data show CDR1 as MNHNS and CDR2 as SASEGT. In DNA, the CDR3 is TGTGCCAGCAGTGAATACGACTTGGGTGCATGGACAACTAATGAAAAACTGTTTTTT. This gives the protein CASSEYDLGAWTTNEKLFF.

This rearrangement joins TRBV29-1 to TRBJ2-5, with D perhaps matching TRBD2 (5 bases). Germline loops: CDR1 SQVTM, CDR2 ANQGSEA. CDR3 size: 11 residues. CDR3 DNA sequence: TGCATAGCAGTGGCGGGAGAGACCCAGTACTTC. Translated: CIAVAGETQYF.

This rearrangement joins TRBV29-1 to TRBJ1-1; 7 nucleotides line up with TRBD1. Germline V gene sequence: CDR1 SQVTM, CDR2 ANQGSEA. The CDR3 loop spans 13 amino acids. V dropped 7 bases and J dropped 0; count of bases not matched to a gene: 5. The CDR3, as DNA: TGCAGCGCCCAACAGGGGCTGAACACTGAAGCTTTCTTT. As protein: CSAQQGLNTEAFF. The complete variable domain, with remaining parts taken from reference TRBV29-1 and TRBJ1-1, reads SAVISQKPSRDICQRGTSLTIQCQVDSQVTMMFWYRQQPGQSLTLIATANQGSEATYESGFVIDKFPISRPNLTFSTLTVSNMSPEDSSIYLCSAQQGLNTEAFFGQGTRLTVV.

This sequence joins TRBV4-2 and TRBJ2-5, with D possibly being TRBD2 (6 bases). The DNA end favors TRBJ2-1, so the J call may be wrong. Germline V lookup: CDR1 LGHNA, CDR2 YNFKEQ. The CDR3 covers 16 residues. Here the CDR3 reads CASRWSGSSGYNEQFF. DNA of the CDR3: TGTGCCAGCCGGTGGTCAGGGAGTAGCGGCTACAATGAGCAGTTCTTC.

This rearrangement joins TRBV12-3 or TRBV12-4 to TRBJ1-5; TRBD1 might be the D (6 bases). The CDR3 totals 16 residues. V shed 2 bases and J shed 5 bases, with 16 bases lying between them. The CDR3 loop is CASSLIWGGYDQPQHF. The CDR3, as DNA: TGTGCCAGCAGTTTAATTTGGGGGGGCTATGATCAGCCCCAGCATTTT.

In its sample, this clonotype was seen a few times. V is TRBV2 and J is TRBJ2-5; D perhaps matches TRBD2 (5 bases). The germline V gene has CDR1 SNHLY and CDR2 FYNNEI. The germline V and J ends were trimmed by 7 bases and 2 bases, with 11 bases remaining between them. This CDR3 has 13 residues. The CDR3: CASTAGIQETQYF. The CDR3 DNA follows: TGTGCCAGCACGGCGGGCATTCAAGAGACCCAGTACTTC.

On this clonotype: Its ends do not fully match the called genes, so a read error is possible. The CDR3 DNA reads as TGCGCCAGCACCCAAGGGAAGGTGTTTACCCGAGAGACCCAGTACTTC. Translated: CASTQGKVFTRETQYF. The J gene is TRBJ2-5, the V gene TRBV6-5, with unresolved D. Germline V CDR1 and CDR2: MNHEY, SVGAGI. CDR3 length: 16 residues.

The chain couples TRBV7-2 to TRBJ1-3; the D is unclear. The CDR3 runs to 15 residues. Germline assignment: CDR1 SGHTA and CDR2 FQGNSA. The V gene lost 1 base and the J gene lost 2 bases, with 9 bases spanning the gap. CDR3 DNA: TGTGCCAGCAGCTTAGAGGGATCCGCTGGAAACACCATATATTTT. Translating gives CASSLEGSAGNTIYF. The full variable domain, its missing parts supplied by reference TRBV7-2 and TRBJ1-3, is GAGVSQSPSNKVTEKGKDVELRCDPISGHTALYWYRQSLGQGLEFLIYFQGNSAPDKSGLPSDRFSAERTGGSVSTLTIQRTQQEDSAVYLCASSLEGSAGNTIYFGEGSWLTVV.

The rearrangement joins TRBV21-1 to TRBJ2-5; the table's D call TRBD1 went unverified against the DNA. TRBV21-1 corresponds to a pseudogene. CDR3 length: 17 amino acids. The CDR3 here is CASTEGQTGILQETQYF. CDR3 bases: TGTGCCAGCACCGAGGGACAGACTGGAATCTTACAAGAGACCCAGTACTTC.

The V call is TRBV7-6, the J call TRBJ2-1, with 10 bases identical to TRBD2. The CDR3 loop spans 19 amino acids. CDR1 SGHVS and CDR2 FNYEAQ come from the germline V gene. V lost 1 base and J lost 0; bases outside the gene matches: 9. The CDR3 bases are TGTGCCAGCAGCTTAGAGGATAGCGGGGGGCTTAGCTCCTACAATGAGCAGTTCTTC. This sequence encodes CASSLEDSGGLSSYNEQFF.

In its sample, this clonotype was seen a few times. J is TRBJ1-1 and V is TRBV29-1; possibly TRBD1 for D (6 bases). The CDR3 contains 11 residues. V was cut by 5 bases and J by 6 bases, with 10 bases left in between. CDR1 is SQVTM, CDR2 ANQGSEA, per germline. For the CDR3, the DNA is TGCAGCGTTACAGGGTCCGCTGAAGCTTTCTTT. It specifies CSVTGSAEAFF.

Details on this clonotype: Given a much more abundant clone one base away, this may be a read error. This chain joins TRBV7-2 and TRBJ2-7; D possibly corresponds to TRBD1 (6 bases). The CDR3 spans 15 residues. The ends were cut back, 5 bases at V and 2 bases at J, with 16 bases in the middle. Per germline, CDR1 SGHTA and CDR2 FQGNSA. CDR3 coding DNA: TGTGCCAGCAGCCTACAGACAGGTGGGGCCTACGAGCAGTACTTC. This codes for CASSLQTGGAYEQYF.

J is TRBJ1-5 and V is TRBV28; 8 nucleotides agree with TRBD1. Germline V lookup: CDR1 MDHEN, CDR2 SYDVKM. V shed 5 bases and J 0 bases; nucleotides not matched to a gene: 6. The CDR3 spans 16 residues. CDR3 sequence: CASSLRGTGSNQPQHF. The CDR3 coding sequence is TGTGCCAGCAGTCTAAGGGGGACAGGTAGCAATCAGCCCCAGCATTTT. Using reference TRBV28 and TRBJ1-5 for the parts outside the CDR3, the full variable domain is DVKVTQSSRYLVKRTGEKVFLECVQDMDHENMFWYRQDPGLGLRLIYFSYDVKMKEKGDIPEGYSVSREKKERFSLILESASTNQTSMYLCASSLRGTGSNQPQHFGDGTRLSIL.

This chain joins TRBV21-1 and TRBJ2-3; the table's D call, TRBD2, has no DNA check behind it. TRBV21-1 has pseudogene status. There are 14 residues in the CDR3. CDR3 protein: CASRLAGRTDTQYF. In DNA, the CDR3 is TGTGCCAGCAGACTAGCGGGGCGCACAGATACGCAGTATTTT.

This clonotype was detected a few times. The gene calls are TRBV12-3 or TRBV12-4 and TRBJ2-3, with D possibly TRBD2 on 5 matching bases. V dropped 3 bases and J dropped 2 bases, with 12 bases sitting between them. The CDR3 consists of 15 residues. The CDR3 DNA sequence: TGTGCCAGCAGTTTGCCGGGGAGCCTCACAGATACGCAGTATTTT. Its protein product is CASSLPGSLTDTQYF.

The chain joins TRBV4-3 to TRBJ1-3; no clear D. CDR1 is LGHNA, CDR2 YSLEER, per germline. Trimming left V 0 bases short and J 0 bases short, with 12 bases between. The CDR3 totals 17 residues. The CDR3 is CASSQELMDDSGNTIYF. In DNA form, the CDR3 reads TGCGCCAGCAGCCAAGAACTAATGGACGACTCTGGAAACACCATATATTTT.

The rearrangement links TRBV6-1 to TRBJ2-2; TRBD2 might be the D (7 bases). Looked up from germline, CDR1 is MNHNS and CDR2 is SASEGT. Trimming removed 6 bases from V and 7 bases from J, with 15 bases in between. The CDR3 totals 14 residues. The DNA of the CDR3 is TGTGCCAGCAGAAACAGGGTAGCGGGCGGGGAGCTGTTTTTT. It yields the protein CASRNRVAGGELFF.

The chain is built from TRBV6-1 and TRBJ1-5; tentatively, D is TRBD1 (5 bases). This CDR3 is built from 15 residues. Germline values: CDR1 MNHNS, CDR2 SASEGT. The V gene lost 7 bases and the J gene lost 1 base, with 14 bases spanning the gap. The CDR3 sequence: CASIPPGGSNQPQHF. CDR3 DNA: TGTGCCAGCATCCCTCCGGGGGGAAGCAATCAGCCCCAGCATTTT.

This clonotype has a handful of counts. Germline is not matched at one junction end, which may reflect a read error. J is TRBJ2-5 and V is TRBV7-9; no firm D call. The germline gives CDR1 SEHNR, CDR2 FQNEAQ (reference sequence). The CDR3 runs to 13 residues. CDR3 coding DNA: TGTACCAGCAGCTTAGACCCAGAAGAGACCCAGTACTTC. It encodes CTSSLDPEETQYF.

Turning to this clonotype: The missing conserved phenylalanine or tryptophan at the end of this CDR3 makes a read error likely. The chain couples TRBV20-1 to TRBJ2-5; either TRBD1 or TRBD2 may supply D (6 bases each). Germline values: CDR1 DFQATT, CDR2 SNEGSKA (reference sequence). The CDR3 has 14 residues. The V and J ends lost 0 bases and 5 bases respectively, with 13 bases between them. CDR3 residues: CSARDRRGRETQYL. The DNA for the CDR3 is TGCAGTGCTAGAGATCGGAGGGGGAGGGAGACCCAGTACCTC.

As regards this clonotype: The germline gene is not matched at one end of the junction; a read error may be the cause. This chain uses TRBV7-2 with TRBJ2-7; 9 positions agree with TRBD1. CDR3 length: 13 amino acids. Germline values: CDR1 SGHTA, CDR2 FQGNSA. CDR3 residues: CAGSLGTGYEQYF. In DNA, the CDR3 is TGTGCCGGCAGCTTAGGGACAGGGTACGAGCAGTACTTC. The entire variable domain, with the rest obtained from reference TRBV7-2 and TRBJ2-7, is as follows: GAGVSQSPSNKVTEKGKDVELRCDPISGHTALYWYRQSLGQGLEFLIYFQGNSAPDKSGLPSDRFSAERTGGSVSTLTIQRTQQEDSAVYLCAGSLGTGYEQYFGPGTRLTVT.